This T cell receptor (beta chain) was sequenced during a study of blood T cell repertoires in COVID-19. Overall study: Donors in the United States, Italy and Spain gave samples during acute or convalescent COVID-19. In each case, the material was cDNA or gDNA derived from T cells, B-cell-depleted T cells, or PBMCs.

The data were produced by immunoSEQ multiplex PCR, yet TCRdb's version contains in-frame clones alone and is incomplete. The data hold about 18,000 clones, with around 88% observed a single time. Donors in Cohort 3 counted as recovered after two negative PCRs, clearance, or symptom resolution. The receptor was isolated from a woman aged 30 to 39 who had recovered from COVID-19. The sequencing sample was made of PBMCs or T cells enriched from blood (not recorded which).

CDR3 residues: CASSLGQANYGYTF. CDR3 coding DNA: TGTGCCAGCAGCTTAGGGCAGGCTAACTATGGCTACACCTTC. This rearrangement joins TRBV7-3 to TRBJ1-2; D gene uncertain. Trimming stripped 2 bases from V and 0 bases from J, with 7 bases between. Germline lookup yields CDR1 SGHTA and CDR2 FQGTGA. The CDR3 is 14 amino acids.